The rows below give T cell receptor beta chains drawn from one sample of a study of T cell clonotyping in hematopoietic cell transplantation. Libraries were prepared by immunoSEQ multiplex PCR; TCRdb keeps only in-frame clonotypes and omits some of them. The top ten hold about 6.8% of the sample, which has roughly 30,000 clones, more than 60% seen once. Specimen: peripheral blood mononuclear cells, collected before stem cell transplant. The receptors here all came from a woman under 40 with chronic myeloid leukemia. Some clones in this sample may be carry-over from other donors' samples. CDR3s include the opening cysteine and the closing phenylalanine or tryptophan. Size tells how often a clone was seen (once, few, many) or the class of an expanded clone, and some rows leave it out.

length,V,size,CDR3
15,TRBV15,NA,CATSRGGGANQPQHF
12,TRBV29-1,NA,CSVTGGYNEQFF
15,TRBV7-2,NA,CASSLDGTGEDTQYF
12,TRBV7-2,NA,CASSSGYTEAFF
15,TRBV6-6,NA,CASSYRQGADYGYTF
15,TRBV27,NA,CASRAGIISNQPQHF
13,TRBV5-1,NA,CASSLEPNSPLHF
15,TRBV7-2,NA,CASSTHRGRDTEAFF
13,TRBV27,few,CASSFQVNTEAFF
14,TRBV7-2,NA,CASSTPGARNTIYF
15,TRBV11-2,NA,CASSLAGVAYNEQFF
10,TRBV20-1,few,CSASLYEQFF
12,TRBV7-2,NA,CASSLQVTEAFF
15,TRBV4-1,NA,CASQTVGTGIEKLFF
16,TRBV19,NA,CASSQGQGRDSYGYTF
18,TRBV7-2,NA,CASSLKPLAGVGQETQYF
11,TRBV30,NA,CAWSPGRAQYF
15,TRBV15,few,CATSGGTSTNEKLFF
13,TRBV6-1,NA,CASSEAPNEKLFF
15,TRBV9,medium-sized,CASSVADHLSEKLFF
15,TRBV19,NA,CASSIRGQFRETQYF
14,TRBV5-1,few,CASSWGSGMETQYF